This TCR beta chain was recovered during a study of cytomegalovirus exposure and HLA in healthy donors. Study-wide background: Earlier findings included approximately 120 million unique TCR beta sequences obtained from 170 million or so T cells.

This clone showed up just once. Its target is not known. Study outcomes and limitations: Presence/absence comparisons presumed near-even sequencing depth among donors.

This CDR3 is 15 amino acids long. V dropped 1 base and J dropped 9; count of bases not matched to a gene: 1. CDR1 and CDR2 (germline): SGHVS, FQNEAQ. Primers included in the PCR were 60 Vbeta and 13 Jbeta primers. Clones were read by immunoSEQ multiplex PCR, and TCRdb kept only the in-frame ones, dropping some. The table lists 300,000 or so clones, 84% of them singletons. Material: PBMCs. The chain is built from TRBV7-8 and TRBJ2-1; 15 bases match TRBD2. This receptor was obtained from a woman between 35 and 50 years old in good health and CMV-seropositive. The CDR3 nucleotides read TGTGCCAGCAGCTTAGGGACTAGCGGGAGGGTTGAGCAGTTCTTC. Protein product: CASSLGTSGRVEQFF.